The clone carrying this T cell receptor beta chain came up a few times. What it binds is not known. A single record per CDR3 protein comes from TCRdb applying MiXCR to the PCR reads. The sample contains over 100,000 distinct CDR3 sequences, about 32% of which appear only once. The data were taken from a study of molecular identifiers for immune sequencing clone quantification. Study results and caveats: A shared barcode on identical TCR molecules could lead to underestimated sizes for highly expanded clones.

Germline CDR1 KGHDR, CDR2 SFDVKD. The V end lost 5 bases, the J end lost 5 bases, and 2 bases lay between the germline ends. The CDR3 has 11 amino acids. What was sequenced was naive CD8+ T cells from blood, with Jurkat cell RNA spiked in. Subset defined: FACS-sorted CD8+CD4-CCR7+CD45RA+ naive T cells. The chain carries TRBV24-1 and TRBJ2-2; D gene ambiguous. This TCR derives from a human donor in good health. Some libraries in this study had Jurkat cell RNA spiked in. For the CDR3, the DNA is TGTGCCACCAGTGTAACCGGGGAGCTGTTTTTT. This codes for CATSVTGELFF.